The T cell receptor beta chain described here comes from a study of siplizumab effects on memory and regulatory T cells (dated by TCRdb to the late 2010s). In the study overall: Across roughly eight responder-stimulator pairs, mixed lymphocyte reactions were run in pairs, about 1 with siplizumab at approximately 1 ug/mL and about 1 without drug. The effect of the anti-CD2 antibody siplizumab on alloreactive T-cell subsets was examined in allogeneic mixed lymphocyte reactions constructed from human PBMCs. The investigation overall reported the following: Unstimulated naive T cells appeared more diverse than memory T cells, and naive cells seemed to contribute substantially to the alloresponse. Siplizumab significantly reduced the cumulative frequency of alloreactive sequences traceable to unstimulated CD4+ memory T cells. About 75-95% of proliferating CD4+ or CD8+ clones could not be given a naive or memory phenotype. Whether proliferating Tregs from siplizumab cultures actually had suppressive function was not functionally confirmed. In reactions with siplizumab, an average of about 75% of mappable alloreactive CD4+ clones were Treg-derived, compared with roughly 30% in control reactions. Because sequences below about 10^-5 frequency were poorly captured, only a minor fraction of alloreactive clones could be mapped to unstimulated subsets.

Library creation used the immunoSEQ multiplex PCR assay. Each sample had about 10^5 TCR templates assayed by the deep sequencing platform. Genomic DNA extracted from sorted T cells was used for TCRbeta CDR3 sequencing. The study's own analysis went as follows. The R programming language was used for the clonal analysis of the TCRbeta CDR3 data. Alloreactive CD4+ and CD8+ clones were identified by comparing unstimulated samples to CFSE-low samples taken after the reaction. Regulatory or non-regulatory origin of alloreactive CD4+ clones was assigned by matching sequences to the sorted unstimulated Treg and non-Treg repertoires. What TCRdb holds here is the immuneACCESS table cut down to in-frame rearrangements. Part of the clones is not present; checked against another copy, under half of the missing clones reflect an unresolved V gene, and the others are unexplained. That table furnishes V, J and clone size, whereas the DNA furnished D and trimming. This sample comprises a few hundred clones, about 66% of them detected only once. The ten largest clones take up around 7.5% of the sample.

Trimming accounts for 4 bases at V and 5 bases at J, while the number of junction bases matched to no gene is 2. The germline V gene specifies WSHSY as CDR1 and SAAADI as CDR2. The CDR3 has 14 amino acids, counting the end cysteine and phenylalanine. This entry keeps only the CDR3 DNA: 42 bases, framed from base 1. For around six days, cells in the mixed lymphocyte reaction were kept in coculture at 37 degrees C. Responder PBMCs were labelled with CFSE and stimulator PBMCs with Violet Dye, then combined at a 1:1 ratio. TCRbeta CDR3 sequencing was performed on sorted unstimulated T cells and on proliferating T cells recovered from mixed lymphocyte reactions. Fresh whole blood from ten to eleven HLA-typed healthy donors served as the source for isolating PBMCs. Proliferating CFSE-low responder T cells were FACS-sorted after the mixed lymphocyte reaction for TCR sequencing. Details on this clone: The antigen this receptor binds is unknown. The sample holds no much larger clone one base away, and base qualities are not on file.

The sequenced sample was CFSE-low (dividing) CD4+ T cells sorted from an allogeneic mixed lymphocyte reaction. The clonotype was recovered from a human donor in good health; the cells came from an allogeneic mixed lymphocyte reaction. The chain is assembled from TRBV10-2 and TRBJ1-6, and TRBD1 matches 7 of the central bases. The CDR3 protein is CASSVTGDNSPLHF. The nucleotide sequence reads as follows: TGCGCCAGCAGTGTAACAGGGGATAATTCACCCCTCCACTTT.